This is a list of T cell receptor beta chains from one sample in a study of blood T cell repertoires in COVID-19. Libraries were prepared by immunoSEQ multiplex PCR; TCRdb keeps only in-frame clonotypes and omits some of them. The data contain hundreds of thousands of clones, 70% to 90% of them singletons. The sequenced sample was peripheral blood. Receptors were obtained from a woman aged 45-65 years with COVID-19, enrolled during active disease. CDR3s include the opening cysteine and the closing phenylalanine or tryptophan. Fields, in order: J gene, clone size, D gene, V gene, CDR3 protein, CDR3 DNA. A D gene is named only where the DNA matches it firmly. Size tells how often a clone was seen (once, few, many) or the class of an expanded clone, and some rows leave it out.

J: TRBJ1-1; size: .; D: .; V: TRBV20-1; CDR3: CSAPWNTEAFF; DNA: TGCAGTGCCCCTTGGAACACTGAAGCTTTCTTT
J: TRBJ1-5; size: .; D: .; V: TRBV2; CDR3: CASRNRAGSNQPQHF; DNA: TGTGCCAGCAGAAACAGGGCAGGGAGCAATCAGCCCCAGCATTTT
J: TRBJ1-1; size: .; D: TRBD1; V: TRBV9; CDR3: CAGDSPLSNTEAFF; DNA: TGTGCGGGGGACAGCCCTCTCTCGAACACTGAAGCTTTCTTT
J: TRBJ2-4; size: .; D: TRBD1; V: TRBV9; CDR3: CASSATGTGGNIQYF; DNA: TGTGCCAGCAGCGCTACCGGGACAGGGGGGAACATTCAGTACTTC
J: TRBJ2-2; size: .; D: .; V: TRBV12-3/TRBV12-4; CDR3: CASNDKGAGELFF; DNA: TGTGCCAGCAACGACAAAGGGGCCGGGGAGCTGTTTTTT
J: TRBJ2-2; size: .; D: TRBD1; V: TRBV6-5; CDR3: CASGRDRVAGELFF; DNA: TGTGCCAGCGGCCGGGACAGGGTCGCCGGGGAGCTGTTTTTT
J: TRBJ1-1; size: .; D: TRBD1; V: TRBV3-1/TRBV3-2; CDR3: CASSLRDRENTEAFF; DNA: TGTGCCAGCAGCCTAAGGGACAGGGAAAACACTGAAGCTTTCTTT
J: TRBJ1-3; size: .; D: TRBD1; V: TRBV6-5; CDR3: CASRQGDLSGNTIYF; DNA: TGTGCCAGTAGACAGGGGGACCTCTCTGGAAACACCATATATTTT
J: TRBJ1-2; size: once; D: .; V: TRBV9; CDR3: CASSGGGFTYGYTF; DNA: TGTGCCAGCAGCGGCGGGGGCTTTACCTATGGCTACACCTTC
J: TRBJ2-7; size: .; D: TRBD1; V: TRBV5-1; CDR3: CASSLGQGVYEQYF; DNA: TGCGCCAGCAGCTTGGGACAGGGGGTTTACGAGCAGTACTTC
J: TRBJ1-2; size: .; D: TRBD1; V: TRBV2; CDR3: CASTRDRANYGYTF; DNA: TGTGCCAGCACCCGGGACAGGGCGAACTATGGCTACACCTTC
J: TRBJ1-1; size: .; D: .; V: TRBV9; CDR3: CASRGQNTEAFF; DNA: TGTGCCAGCAGGGGACAGAACACTGAAGCTTTCTTT
J: TRBJ2-1; size: .; D: .; V: TRBV7-3; CDR3: CASSHTVVDEQFF; DNA: TGTGCCAGCAGCCATACAGTAGTGGATGAGCAGTTCTTC
J: TRBJ1-1; size: .; D: TRBD1; V: TRBV28; CDR3: CASLEGGSTEAFF; DNA: TGTGCCAGCCTAGAAGGGGGCAGCACTGAAGCTTTCTTT
J: TRBJ2-3; size: few; D: TRBD2; V: TRBV19; CDR3: CASSIGSPGLGTDTQYF; DNA: TGTGCCAGTAGTATAGGAAGTCCGGGACTAGGCACAGATACGCAGTATTTT
J: TRBJ1-2; size: .; D: TRBD1; V: TRBV2; CDR3: CALNRGDYGYTF; DNA: TGTGCCCTAAACAGGGGGGACTATGGCTACACCTTC
J: TRBJ2-1; size: .; D: TRBD1; V: TRBV27; CDR3: CASSLQGDEQFF; DNA: TGTGCCAGCAGTTTACAGGGGGATGAGCAGTTCTTC
J: TRBJ1-2; size: .; D: .; V: TRBV27; CDR3: CASSLAGNYGYTF; DNA: TGTGCCAGCAGTTTAGCAGGGAACTATGGCTACACCTTC
J: TRBJ1-2; size: .; D: .; V: TRBV27; CDR3: CATLDYYGYTF; DNA: TGTGCCACCCTAGACTACTATGGCTACACCTTC
J: TRBJ1-3; size: .; D: .; V: TRBV30; CDR3: CAWGPRVLSGNTIYF; DNA: TGTGCCTGGGGACCTCGGGTCCTATCTGGAAACACCATATATTTT
J: TRBJ1-2; size: .; D: .; V: TRBV2; CDR3: CASSTPGGREESYGYTF; DNA: TGTGCCAGCAGCACCCCCGGAGGAAGGGAGGAAAGCTATGGCTACACCTTC
J: TRBJ2-1; size: .; D: TRBD2; V: TRBV5-4; CDR3: CASSSVRPGGNEQFF; DNA: TGTGCCAGCAGCTCAGTCCGGCCCGGGGGGAATGAGCAGTTCTTC
J: TRBJ1-2; size: .; D: .; V: TRBV29-1; CDR3: CSVDSLTNYGYTF; DNA: TGCAGCGTTGATAGCCTGACTAACTATGGCTACACCTTC
J: TRBJ1-3; size: .; D: .; V: TRBV10-3; CDR3: CAISEAGQAGNTIYF; DNA: TGTGCCATCAGTGAGGCAGGCCAGGCCGGAAACACCATATATTTT